This TCR beta chain was identified during a study of T-cell memory formation after mild COVID-19. Regarding the study as a whole: Of the contracting clones, CD4+ ones lay mainly in CM and EM, and CD8+ ones in EMRA.

In the case of this clonotype: Its antigen is unidentified.

TCRdb re-derived calls from the 5' RACE reads in MiXCR, one entry per CDR3 protein. The sample lists about 320,000 distinct CDR3 sequences, roughly an eighth seen once, with about 21% in the top ten. The clonotype was recovered from a man between 18 and 29 years old who had mild COVID-19 (a few samples of this study predate the infection). Cell type and time point are not known. The source material was PBMCs or a T cell subset sorted from them (not recorded which).

CDR3 amino acids: CASSLGVGEQYF. Written as DNA, the CDR3 is TGTGCCAGCAGTCTCGGGGTGGGCGAGCAGTACTTC. V and J are TRBV27 and TRBJ2-7, with D maybe TRBD2 (5 bases). The germline V and J ends were trimmed by 5 bases and 6 bases, with 11 bases remaining between them. The germline gives CDR1 MNHEY, CDR2 SMNVEV (reference sequence). The CDR3 sequence is 12 residues long.